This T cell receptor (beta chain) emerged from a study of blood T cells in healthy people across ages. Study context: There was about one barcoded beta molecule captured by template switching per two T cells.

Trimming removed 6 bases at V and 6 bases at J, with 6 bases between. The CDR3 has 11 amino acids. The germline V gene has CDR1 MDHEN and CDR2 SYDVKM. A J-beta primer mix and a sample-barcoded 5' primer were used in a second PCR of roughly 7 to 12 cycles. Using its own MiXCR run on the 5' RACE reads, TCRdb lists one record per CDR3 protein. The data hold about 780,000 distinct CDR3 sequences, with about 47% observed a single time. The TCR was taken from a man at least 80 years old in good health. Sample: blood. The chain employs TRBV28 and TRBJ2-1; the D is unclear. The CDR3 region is CASSRLNEQFF. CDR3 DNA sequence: TGTGCCAGCAGCAGACTCAATGAGCAGTTCTTC.